This TCR beta chain is drawn from a study of T cells in Graves' hyperthyroidism and ophthalmopathy. Amplified regions were TCR beta CDR3 sequences from RNA transcripts. A first-round RT-PCR of the TCR CDR3 used the HTBI primer set. Using its own MiXCR run on the multiplex PCR reads, TCRdb lists one record per CDR3 protein. The table shows 610,000 or so distinct CDR3 sequences, with around 42% occurring only once. Graves' hyperthyroidism was deemed stable absent ophthalmopathy progression within 18 months. Hyperthyroidism in the patients, aged 18 to 65, was newly diagnosed and under 2 months in duration. Germline lookup yields CDR1 SGHNT and CDR2 YYREEE (reference sequence). With 4 bases clipped from V and 0 bases from J, the junction kept 1 base outside the gene matches. The CDR3 is 14 residues long.

The receptor was isolated from a young woman with Graves' hyperthyroidism. The sequenced material came from peripheral blood or thyroid tissue (not recorded which). The chain couples TRBV5-4 to TRBJ2-3; 8 bases align to TRBD2. Written as DNA, the CDR3 is TGTGCCAGCAGCGCTAGCGGGAGCACAGATACGCAGTATTTT. Encoded protein: CASSASGSTDTQYF. Variable domain in full (rest from reference TRBV5-4 and TRBJ2-3): ETGVTQSPTHLIKTRGQQVTLRCSSQSGHNTVSWYQQALGQGPQFIFQYYREEENGRGNFPPRFSGLQFPNYSSELNVNALELDDSALYLCASSASGSTDTQYFGPGTRLTVL.